The present T cell receptor beta chain was sequenced within a study of cytomegalovirus exposure and HLA in healthy donors (dated by TCRdb to between 2016 and 2019). For the study in its entirety: According to an earlier analysis of several hundred of the donors, 150 million to 200 million T cells yielded roughly 110 million unique TCR beta sequences and around 300 Gb of sequence data. Every discovery cohort repertoire had been produced on one sequencing platform. Typing coverage varied by locus: about 620-630 donors for A, B, C, DRB1 and DQB1; roughly 510 for DQA1; over 600 for DPA1; 400 to 480 for DPB1. Among the roughly 390 genotyped donors, 81% belonged to the genetic ancestry cluster associated with self-reported Caucasian donors. A later analysis re-analyzed previously published TCR beta repertoires from 666 donors and added high-resolution HLA genotyping to study TCR occurrence patterns. The aim of the study was to test whether cataloging public T cell receptors could identify signatures of past pathogen exposure. Roughly five DR-DQ haplotypes were handled as single units for association and clustering, since linkage in the cohort was strong. A separate validation cohort of some 130 different subjects was used in addition to the approximately 700-subject first cohort. The later analysis used no new phenotypic data to find candidate immune exposures, relying instead on TCR beta sequences and their occurrence across donors. To predict cytomegalovirus infection status, the study brought together high-throughput TCR immunosequencing, statistical association of individual TCRs with disease status, and machine learning. A later genetic analysis used genome-wide SNP genotypes for about 65% of the roughly 700 donors, treating that subset as a discovery cohort. HLA typing covered class I and class II loci at four-digit resolution. An earlier analysis of approximately 630 of the donors applied high-throughput TCR beta sequencing to assess whether each TCR beta V gene segment acted as functional or pseudogenic. The study used immunosequencing to profile the T cell repertoires of approximately 650 subjects and linked those repertoires to cytomegalovirus serostatus. Roughly 300 gigabases of sequencing data and approximately 85 million unique TCR sequences were included in an early release covering roughly 700 HLA-typed donors. Among roughly 400 genotyped donors of the cohort, an average of about 240,000 unique TCR beta nucleotide sequences were sequenced per donor, roughly 20% of them non-productive. Donor age, sex, ethnicity and CMV serostatus were compiled alongside the repertoire data.

V drops 0 bases and J drops 0 bases, leaving 6 bases in between. The CDR3 runs 15 amino acids, cysteine and phenylalanine included. CDR3 DNA only is kept here, 45 bases in frame from base 1. Via the germline V gene, CDR1 is SGHDT and CDR2 YYEEEE. Notes on this clone: Its recognized antigen is unknown. Qualities for individual bases were not recorded, and no much larger clone is one base off.

The cohort was made up of 666 healthy bone marrow donors. All cohort members were sampled while nominally healthy, although unrecorded immune exposures were likely present. The donor was CMV seropositive and belonged to the group of 250 to 300 seropositive cohort members. Each donor provided a peripheral blood sample, and peripheral blood mononuclear cells were used for TCR beta sequencing. The Qiagen DNeasy Blood Extraction Kit was used to extract genomic DNA from the blood cell samples. What the study reported, not specific to this receptor: The sequencing pipeline was judged likely to have produced a cluster of highly shared sequence variants as a technical artifact. A later genetic analysis reported fewer N-insertions in productive TCRs among donors in an Asian-associated ancestry cluster than the roughly 650-donor mean. A further reported finding was that TCR beta sequences accurately predicted the HLA-A and HLA-B alleles for most subjects in the first cohort. In the study, about 150 TCR beta chains were listed as associated with cytomegalovirus. In a later analysis, over 15,000 TCR beta sequences were associated with specific HLA alleles at a false discovery rate of 0.05. In an earlier analysis of 450 to 750 of the donors, most TCR beta V segments appeared in productive rearrangements about 87% or about 30% of the time, broadly matching IMGT annotations. When HLA alleles, especially DR and DQ, strongly co-occurred, TCR associations were difficult to assign to individual alleles. CMV serostatus was the only immune exposure information available for the cohort. In vitro tests confirmed that a few of the cytomegalovirus-associated TCR beta chains recognize cytomegalovirus antigens. A later analysis reported that several top co-occurrence clusters appeared linked to parvovirus B19, influenza, CMV and Epstein-Barr virus. Some IMGT-functional V segments, including TRBV6-2 and TRBV6-3, could not be told apart with the 87-base-pair reads, so those segments were excluded. In both the original and validation cohorts, the classifier was reported to diagnose cytomegalovirus status with high specificity and sensitivity. V-gene and J-gene trimming of TCR beta chains was associated with a missense DCLRE1C variant in a later genetic analysis, and the association was replicated in an independent cohort. Linkage disequilibrium might explain the correlated functional status among segregating V segments, but an unknown experimental factor could not be excluded. According to a later analysis, TCR association rates differed among HLA loci, with DRB1 alleles showing the most associated TCRs and HLA-C alleles showing the fewest. Most TCR sequences were observed very rarely across donors, whereas some public TCRs were present in many individuals. The authors suggested that the approach could potentially be extended to other disease states and immunological phenotypes. In a later analysis, most CMV-associated TCR beta chains were found to appear HLA-restricted, with HLA associations seemingly driven largely by CMV exposure. Because HLA typing was missing for some donors at each locus, association tests included only the typed subset. In a later analysis, HLA-associated TCR beta chains showed more clonal expansion and lower generation probabilities than non-associated chains that were equally common. In this cohort, only TCR beta chains were sequenced, and detectable features were limited by the absence of alpha or paired-chain data. Presence/absence analyses assumed roughly uniform sequencing depth across donors, an assumption that may not hold. The earlier analysis of 587 of the donors excluded approximately 17 rarely observed V segments, including chromosome 9 orphons, because counts were too low.

Library preparation employed the immunoSEQ multiplex PCR assay. A mixture of 60 forward primers for TCR Vbeta segments and 13 reverse primers for TCR Jbeta segments was used in the multiplex PCR. Amplification of the CDR3 region of rearranged TCR beta genes was performed with a multiplex PCR assay on genomic DNA. On the Illumina HiSeq System, the amplified TCR beta libraries were sequenced as 87-base-pair reads. From the authors' description of their analysis: A later analysis counted approximately 74 million unique TCR beta chains across the 550 to 700 repertoires, and 10 million to 12 million of these chains were shared by at least two donors. To remove PCR and sequencing errors, raw reads were error-corrected and collapsed into unique sequences using a nearest-neighbor algorithm that merged closely related sequences. Alignment of CDR3 sequences to IMGT reference sequences was used to assign V, D and J gene segments. Each retained sequence needed at least a six-nucleotide match to both a V gene segment and a J gene segment. Rearrangements were classified as productive when the CDR3 lacked stop codons and remained in frame with V and J, and all other rearrangements were classified as non-productive. Following IMGT convention, CDR3 was defined as the stretch from the second conserved V-encoded cysteine up to the conserved J-encoded phenylalanine. In an earlier analysis of more than 550 of the donors, sequences lacking an unambiguous match to a single V gene segment were excluded. An earlier analysis of 450 to 650 of the donors called V segments functional above 56.7% productive rearrangements and segregating when the between-donor standard deviation exceeded 5%. To diagnose cytomegalovirus status from the catalog of TCR beta chain sequences, a statistical classification framework was built. In a later analysis, TCR nucleotide sequences were compared against IMGT/GENE-DB human TR gene sequences so that V and J genes could be assigned. The TCRdist pipeline was used in a later analysis to assign CDR3 sequences and most-parsimonious VDJ recombination scenarios. In a later analysis, each TCR beta chain was defined by its CDR3 amino acid sequence together with its V-gene family, and reads without a unique V-gene family were excluded. As a way to deal with suspected cross-contamination and a sequencing artifact, a later analysis dropped 450 to 600 nucleotide sequences that were highly shared and had low generation probability. A later analysis calculated a clonal expansion index for each public chain from normalized within-repertoire ranks of inferred template counts. In a later analysis, generation probabilities were computed using a VDJ recombination model fitted to out-of-frame rearrangements, and the results were checked against IGoR. Hypergeometric tests were used in a later analysis to score TCR-TCR, TCR-HLA and TCR-CMV co-occurrence, with a repertoire-size bias correction applied to the TCR pairs. A later analysis estimated false discovery rates by permuting HLA or CMV assignments 20 times. In a later analysis, co-occurring TCRs were grouped using DBSCAN, with TCRdist sequence similarity added in when clustering inside HLA-allele-positive subsets. Repertoires with fewer than 30,000 or more than 120,000 public chains, plus five repertoires with anomalous nucleotide sharing, were excluded from co-occurrence clustering. In its TCRdb copy, this immuneACCESS table keeps in-frame sequences only and misses some clones. Where compared with another copy, unresolved V genes explain less than half of these, and the others have no known cause. D and trimming were read from the DNA, whereas the V and J calls and clone size are those reported in that table. This sample comprises about 85,000 clones, about four fifths of them detected only once. Of the sample, about a third is held by the ten largest clones.

The clonotype originates from a man aged 45-65 years in good health and CMV-seropositive. The rearranged segments are TRBV5-6 and TRBJ2-2; no D gene is confidently identified. The sample comprised PBMCs. The CDR3 here reads CASSLVRSNTGELFF. The nucleotides read TGTGCCAGCAGCTTGGTACGGTCGAACACCGGGGAGCTGTTTTTT.